Given below is one T cell receptor (beta chain) in context. Its target is unknown. Profiled with immunoSEQ multiplex PCR; TCRdb holds only in-frame clones, not every one. The sample records 2 million to 3 million clones, over 85% being singletons. The study enrolled healthy HIV-negative adults without recent acute infections or vaccinations as donors. The data are from a study of shared clonotypes between healthy human individuals. Study results and limitations: Rarefaction curves obtained for sorted subsets showed sequencing incomplete despite large depth.

The sample taken for sequencing was naive CD4+ T cells from PBMCs. Noted subset: CD45RA+ positively selected. This TCR was recovered from a man between 18 and 35 years old in good health. Some clones in this sample may be carry-over from other donors' samples.

For the CDR3, the DNA is TGTGCCAGCAGCCCTACAGGTGTCGGCGCTGAAGCTTTCTTT. Translating gives CASSPTGVGAEAFF. The V and J genes are TRBV7-3 and TRBJ1-1; D is perhaps TRBD1 (5 bases). V dropped 5 bases and J dropped 6 bases, with 16 bases sitting between them. The CDR3 is 14 residues long. Looked up from germline, CDR1 is SGHTA and CDR2 is FQGTGA.